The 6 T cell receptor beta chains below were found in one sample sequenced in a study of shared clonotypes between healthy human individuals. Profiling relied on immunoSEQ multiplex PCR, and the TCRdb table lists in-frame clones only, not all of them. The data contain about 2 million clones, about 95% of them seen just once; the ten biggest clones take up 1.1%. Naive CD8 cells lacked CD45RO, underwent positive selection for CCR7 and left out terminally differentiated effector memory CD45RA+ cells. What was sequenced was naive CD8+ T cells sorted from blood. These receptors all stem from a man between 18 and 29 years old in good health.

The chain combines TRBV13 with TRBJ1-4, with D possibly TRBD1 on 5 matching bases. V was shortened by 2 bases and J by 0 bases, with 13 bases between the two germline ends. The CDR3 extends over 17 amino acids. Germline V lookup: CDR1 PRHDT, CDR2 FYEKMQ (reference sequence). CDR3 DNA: TGTGCCAGCAGCTTAAAGGGGAGCGGTCCAACTAATGAAAAACTGTTTTTT. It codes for CASSLKGSGPTNEKLFF.

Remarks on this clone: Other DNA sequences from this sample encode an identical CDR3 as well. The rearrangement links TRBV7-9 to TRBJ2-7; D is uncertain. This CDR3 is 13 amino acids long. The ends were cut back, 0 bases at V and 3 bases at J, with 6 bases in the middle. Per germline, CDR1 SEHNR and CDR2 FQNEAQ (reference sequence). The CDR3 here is CASSLAGDYEQYF. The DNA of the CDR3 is TGTGCCAGCAGCTTAGCCGGAGACTACGAGCAGTACTTC. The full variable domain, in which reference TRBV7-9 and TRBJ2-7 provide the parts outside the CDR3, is DTGVSQNPRHKITKRGQNVTFRCDPISEHNRLYWYRQTLGQGPEFLTYFQNEAQLEKSRLLSDRFSAERPKGSFSTLEIQRTEQGDSAMYLCASSLAGDYEQYFGPGTRLTVT.

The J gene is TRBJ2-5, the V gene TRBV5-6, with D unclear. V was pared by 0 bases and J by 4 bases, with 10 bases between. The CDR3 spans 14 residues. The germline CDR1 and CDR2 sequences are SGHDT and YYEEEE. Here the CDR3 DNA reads TGTGCCAGCAGCTTGGGGTCGGGTGGAGAGACCCAGTACTTC. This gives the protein CASSLGSGGETQYF.

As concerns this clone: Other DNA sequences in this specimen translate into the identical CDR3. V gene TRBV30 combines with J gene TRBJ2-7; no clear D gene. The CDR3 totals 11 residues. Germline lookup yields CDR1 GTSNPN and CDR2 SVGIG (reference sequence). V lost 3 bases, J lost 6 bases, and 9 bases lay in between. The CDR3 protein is CAWSAGGEQYF. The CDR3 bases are TGTGCCTGGAGCGCCGGTGGCGAGCAGTACTTC. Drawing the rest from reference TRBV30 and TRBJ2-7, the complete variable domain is SQTIHQWPATLVQPVGSPLSLECTVEGTSNPNLYWYRQAAGRGLQLLFYSVGIGQISSEVPQNLSASRPQDRQFILSSKKLLLSDSGFYLCAWSAGGEQYFGPGTRLTVT.

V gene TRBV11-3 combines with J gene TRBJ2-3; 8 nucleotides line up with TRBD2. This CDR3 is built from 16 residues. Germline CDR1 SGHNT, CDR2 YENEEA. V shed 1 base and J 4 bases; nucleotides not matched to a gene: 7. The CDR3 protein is CASSLVPGGAPDTQYF. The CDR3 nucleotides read TGTGCCAGCAGCTTAGTCCCGGGGGGGGCCCCAGATACGCAGTATTTT. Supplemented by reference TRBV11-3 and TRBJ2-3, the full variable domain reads EAGVVQSPRYKIIEKKQPVAFWCNPISGHNTLYWYLQNLGQGPELLIRYENEEAVDDSQLPKDRFSAERLKGVDSTLKIQPAELGDSAVYLCASSLVPGGAPDTQYFGPGTRLTVL.

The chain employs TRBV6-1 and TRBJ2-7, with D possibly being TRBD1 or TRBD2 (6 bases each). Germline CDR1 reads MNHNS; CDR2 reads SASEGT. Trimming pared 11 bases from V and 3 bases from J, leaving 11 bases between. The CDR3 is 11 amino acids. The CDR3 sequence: CAGGPDYEQYF. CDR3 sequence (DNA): TGTGCCGGGGGGCCAGACTACGAGCAGTACTTC.